This paragraph covers one T cell receptor (beta chain) sequence. Unique molecular identifiers had been added to the TCR beta cDNA libraries. TCRdb independently ran MiXCR on the PCR reads; one entry per CDR3 protein. The sample has about 460,000 distinct CDR3 sequences; under 55% are singletons. This specimen comes from a study of post-analysis software for immune sequencing data. The sequence came from a girl aged 5-17 years with multiple sclerosis. Sequencing was carried out using blood.

CDR3 region: CSARGTISYNEQFF. As DNA, the CDR3 is TGCAGTGCTAGAGGTACTATCTCCTACAATGAGCAGTTCTTC. The chain has TRBV20-1 and TRBJ2-1; no definite D call. Trimming left V 1 base short and J 0 bases short, with 7 bases between. Germline-derived CDR1 and CDR2 are DFQATT and SNEGSKA (reference sequence). The CDR3 runs 14 residues.